This T cell receptor (beta chain) was sequenced during a study of blood T cell repertoires in COVID-19. Germline-derived CDR1 and CDR2 are LGHDT and YNNKEL (reference sequence). This CDR3 contains 14 residues. V was trimmed by 6 bases and J by 4 bases, leaving 15 bases between them. Profiled with immunoSEQ multiplex PCR; TCRdb holds only in-frame clones, not every one. The data hold 200,000 to 300,000 clones, with around 86% observed a single time. Sequenced: PBMCs or T cells enriched from blood (not recorded which). The receptor's source is a man aged 40-49 years who had recovered from COVID-19. V gene TRBV3-1 (or the pseudogene TRBV3-2) combines with J gene TRBJ2-5, with no clear D. The CDR3 loop is CASSPLIEAETQYF. The CDR3 nucleotides are TGTGCCAGCAGTCCCTTAATAGAGGCAGAGACCCAGTACTTC.